This T cell receptor beta chain was observed in a study of graft-versus-host responses after intestinal transplantation. About the study: Transplantation in recipients was multivisceral, liver-intestinal, or isolated intestinal. The recipients all started with anti-thymocyte globulin induction and then took tacrolimus and steroids for 3 to 4 years. Study outcomes and limitations: Allograft graft-versus-host to host-versus-graft clonal ratios ran high in patients with graft-donor T cell macrochimerism. The marrow of recipients harbored GvH clones, and ileum or blood showed some of them first.

Libraries were prepared by immunoSEQ multiplex PCR; TCRdb keeps only in-frame clonotypes and omits some of them. The top ten hold over 2.5% of the sample, which has roughly 120,000 clones, approximately 96% seen once. Note on this clone: No antigen is known for it.

The length of the CDR3 is 17 residues. Losses at the gene ends were 5 bases for V and 5 bases for J; bases not matched to a gene: 16. Germline CDR1 SGHTA, CDR2 FQGNSA. The source material was unstimulated CD8+ T cells sorted from spleen or lymph node cells, sampled before intestinal transplant. The chain employs TRBV7-2 and TRBJ2-3, with 7 nucleotides matching TRBD1. This sequence originates from a human donor who received an intestinal transplant. The CDR3 DNA is TGTGCCAGCAGCAACCGGGACAGTACAATCAGGGGAGATACGCAGTATTTT. Translation gives CASSNRDSTIRGDTQYF.